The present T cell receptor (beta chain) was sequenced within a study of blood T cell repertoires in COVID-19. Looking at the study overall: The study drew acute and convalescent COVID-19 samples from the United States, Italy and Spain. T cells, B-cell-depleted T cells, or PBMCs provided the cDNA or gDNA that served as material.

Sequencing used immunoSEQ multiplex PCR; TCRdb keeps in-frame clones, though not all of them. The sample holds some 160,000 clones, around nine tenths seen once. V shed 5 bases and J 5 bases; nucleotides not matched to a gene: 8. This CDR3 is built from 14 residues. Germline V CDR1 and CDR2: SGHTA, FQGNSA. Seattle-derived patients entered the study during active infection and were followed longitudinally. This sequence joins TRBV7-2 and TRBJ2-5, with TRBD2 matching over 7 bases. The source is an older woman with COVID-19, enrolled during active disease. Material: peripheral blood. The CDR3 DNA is TGTGCCAGCAGCCCGGGCCTCGGGGGGGAGACCCAGTACTTC. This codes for CASSPGLGGETQYF.